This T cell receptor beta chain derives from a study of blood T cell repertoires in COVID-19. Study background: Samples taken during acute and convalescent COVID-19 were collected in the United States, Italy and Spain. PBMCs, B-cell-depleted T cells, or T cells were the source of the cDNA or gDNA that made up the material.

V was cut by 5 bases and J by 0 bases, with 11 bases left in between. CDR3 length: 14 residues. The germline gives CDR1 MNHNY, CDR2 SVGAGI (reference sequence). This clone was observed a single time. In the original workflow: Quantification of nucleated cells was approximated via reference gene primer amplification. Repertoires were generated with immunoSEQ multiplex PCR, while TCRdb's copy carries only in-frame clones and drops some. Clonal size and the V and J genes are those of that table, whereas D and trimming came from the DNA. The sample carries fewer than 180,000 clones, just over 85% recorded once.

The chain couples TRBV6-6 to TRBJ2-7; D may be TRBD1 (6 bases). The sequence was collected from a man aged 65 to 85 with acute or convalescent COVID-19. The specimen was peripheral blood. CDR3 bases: TGTGCCAGCAGTCTTCGGACAGACTCCTACGAGCAGTACTTC. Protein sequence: CASSLRTDSYEQYF.